This TCR beta chain was retrieved from a study of T cell responses to AZD1222 COVID-19 vaccine. V shed 5 bases, J shed 4 bases, and the junction held 8 bases outside the gene matches. CDR1 is SGHRS and CDR2 is YFSETQ in the germline V gene. This CDR3 contains 14 residues. Sequencing used immunoSEQ multiplex PCR; TCRdb keeps in-frame clones, though not all of them. Of around 160,000 clones in the sample, 85% to 95% were seen once. The receptor's source is an adult in good health. This chain uses TRBV5-1 with TRBJ2-7; 8 bases match TRBD1. The starting material was peripheral blood, obtained on day 0 of AZD1222 vaccination. The CDR3 region is CASSPDRVEYEQYF. The CDR3 DNA reads as TGCGCCAGCAGTCCGGACAGGGTGGAGTACGAGCAGTACTTC. Looking up the rest from reference TRBV5-1 and TRBJ2-7 gives the full variable domain: KAGVTQTPRYLIKTRGQQVTLSCSPISGHRSVSWYQQTPGQGLQFLFEYFSETQRNKGNFPGRFSGRQFSNSRSEMNVSTLELGDSALYLCASSPDRVEYEQYFGPGTRLTVT.